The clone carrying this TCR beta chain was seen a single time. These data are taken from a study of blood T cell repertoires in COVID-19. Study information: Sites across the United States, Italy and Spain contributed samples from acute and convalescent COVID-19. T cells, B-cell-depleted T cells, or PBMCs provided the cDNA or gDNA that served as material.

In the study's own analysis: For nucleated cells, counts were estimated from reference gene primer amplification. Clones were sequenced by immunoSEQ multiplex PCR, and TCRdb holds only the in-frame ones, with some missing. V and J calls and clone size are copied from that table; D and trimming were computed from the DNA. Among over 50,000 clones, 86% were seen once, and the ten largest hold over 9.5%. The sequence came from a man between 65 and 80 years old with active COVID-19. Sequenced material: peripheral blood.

The CDR3, as DNA: TGTGCCAGCAGACTAGATGGGGGGACAGATACGCAGTATTTT. Amino acid sequence: CASRLDGGTDTQYF. The gene calls are TRBV7-6 and TRBJ2-3; D is possibly TRBD2 (6 bases). V was shortened by 6 bases and J by 3 bases, with 13 bases between the two germline ends. This CDR3 has 14 residues. Germline CDR1 SGHVS, CDR2 FNYEAQ. The entire variable domain, with the rest obtained from reference TRBV7-6 and TRBJ2-3, is as follows: GAGVSQSPRYKVTKRGQDVALRCDPISGHVSLYWYRQALGQGPEFLTYFNYEAQQDKSGLPNDRFSAERPEGSISTLTIQRTEQRDSAMYRCASRLDGGTDTQYFGPGTRLTVL.